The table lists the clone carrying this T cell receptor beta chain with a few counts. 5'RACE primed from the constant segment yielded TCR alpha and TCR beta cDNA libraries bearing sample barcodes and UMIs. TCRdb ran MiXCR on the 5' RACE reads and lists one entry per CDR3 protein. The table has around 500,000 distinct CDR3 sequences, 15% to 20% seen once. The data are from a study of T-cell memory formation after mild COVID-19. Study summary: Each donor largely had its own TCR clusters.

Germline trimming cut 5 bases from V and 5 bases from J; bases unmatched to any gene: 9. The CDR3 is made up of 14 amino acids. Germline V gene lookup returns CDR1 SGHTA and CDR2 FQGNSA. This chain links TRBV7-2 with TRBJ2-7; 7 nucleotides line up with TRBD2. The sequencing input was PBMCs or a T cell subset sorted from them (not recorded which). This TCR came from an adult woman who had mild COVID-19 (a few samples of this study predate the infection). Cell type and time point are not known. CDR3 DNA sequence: TGTGCCAGCAGCACGCCCGGACTAGGCCACGAGCAGTACTTC. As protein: CASSTPGLGHEQYF.